Listed below are T cell receptor beta chains from one sample, sequenced in a study of blood T cell repertoires in COVID-19. The data were produced by immunoSEQ multiplex PCR, yet TCRdb's version contains in-frame clones alone and is incomplete. The profile shows some 460,000 clones, roughly nine tenths of them singletons. Sequenced material: PBMCs or T cells enriched from blood (not recorded which). The receptor source for this set is a woman under 30 who had recovered from COVID-19. The CDR3 runs from the conserved cysteine through the conserved F or W. Each record gives: J gene, V gene, CDR3 length, D gene, clone size, CDR3 DNA, CDR3 protein. The D gene is left open where the match is weak. A row's size may be missing; if present it is once, few, many or a size class.

j_call: TRBJ1-2
v_call: TRBV4-1
cdr3_length: 15
d_call: NA
clone_size: few
cdr3_nt: TGCGCCAGCAGCCAAGAAGGGGCAGGCCTCTATGGCTACACCTTC
cdr3_aa: CASSQEGAGLYGYTF

j_call: TRBJ2-3
v_call: TRBV10-1
cdr3_length: 16
d_call: TRBD1
clone_size: NA
cdr3_nt: TGCGCCAGCAGTGATTCAGGGACAGGGGGCAAGCATACGCAGTATTTT
cdr3_aa: CASSDSGTGGKHTQYF

j_call: TRBJ1-2
v_call: TRBV19
cdr3_length: 13
d_call: TRBD1
clone_size: once
cdr3_nt: TGTGCCACTGCACCGGGACAGAACTATGGCTACACCTTC
cdr3_aa: CATAPGQNYGYTF

j_call: TRBJ1-2
v_call: TRBV7-9
cdr3_length: 17
d_call: NA
clone_size: NA
cdr3_nt: TGTGCCAGCAGCTTATCCGGTGGCGGGATTACTAACTATGGCTACACCTTC
cdr3_aa: CASSLSGGGITNYGYTF

j_call: TRBJ1-1
v_call: TRBV4-1
cdr3_length: 13
d_call: NA
clone_size: NA
cdr3_nt: TGCGCCAGCAGCCAACGCAGGGACACTGAAGCTTTCTTT
cdr3_aa: CASSQRRDTEAFF

j_call: TRBJ1-5
v_call: TRBV6-2/TRBV6-3
cdr3_length: 14
d_call: NA
clone_size: once
cdr3_nt: TGTGCCAGCAGTTACGGCAGGTTTGGTCAGCCCCAGCATTTT
cdr3_aa: CASSYGRFGQPQHF

j_call: TRBJ2-1
v_call: TRBV12-3/TRBV12-4
cdr3_length: 13
d_call: TRBD1
clone_size: NA
cdr3_nt: TGTGCCAGCAGTTTTCAGGGGGCAAGCGAGCAGTTCTTC
cdr3_aa: CASSFQGASEQFF

j_call: TRBJ2-5
v_call: TRBV19
cdr3_length: 16
d_call: TRBD2
clone_size: many
cdr3_nt: TGTGCCAGTAGTATAGCTTGGACTAGCGGTCAAGAGACCCAGTACTTC
cdr3_aa: CASSIAWTSGQETQYF

j_call: TRBJ1-1
v_call: TRBV15
cdr3_length: 14
d_call: TRBD1
clone_size: NA
cdr3_nt: TGTGCCACCAGCACCCCCAGGGGGTCCACTGAAGCTTTCTTT
cdr3_aa: CATSTPRGSTEAFF

j_call: TRBJ2-1
v_call: TRBV25-1
cdr3_length: 16
d_call: TRBD2
clone_size: NA
cdr3_nt: TGTGCCAGCAGTGAACCCCCCGGCGGGGGGAACAGTGAGCAGTTCTTC
cdr3_aa: CASSEPPGGGNSEQFF

j_call: TRBJ1-2
v_call: TRBV3-1/TRBV3-2
cdr3_length: 13
d_call: NA
clone_size: NA
cdr3_nt: TGTGCCAGCAGCCCCAGGGGCCACTATGGCTACACCTTC
cdr3_aa: CASSPRGHYGYTF

j_call: TRBJ1-1
v_call: TRBV30
cdr3_length: 12
d_call: TRBD1
clone_size: NA
cdr3_nt: TGTGCCTGGAGTCTAGGGGGCCCTGAAGCTTTCTTT
cdr3_aa: CAWSLGGPEAFF

j_call: TRBJ2-7
v_call: TRBV20-1
cdr3_length: 13
d_call: NA
clone_size: once
cdr3_nt: TGCAGTGCTAGTGGGCAGAAGTCCTACGAGCAGTACTTC
cdr3_aa: CSASGQKSYEQYF

j_call: TRBJ1-1
v_call: TRBV3-1/TRBV3-2
cdr3_length: 13
d_call: NA
clone_size: NA
cdr3_nt: TGTGCCAGCAGCCAAGATGGGCAAACTGAAGCTTTCTTT
cdr3_aa: CASSQDGQTEAFF

j_call: TRBJ1-3
v_call: TRBV3-1/TRBV3-2
cdr3_length: 17
d_call: TRBD1
clone_size: NA
cdr3_nt: TGTGCCAGCCGTAATCCTCCCGGGACAGGCCAAGGAAACACCATATATTTT
cdr3_aa: CASRNPPGTGQGNTIYF

j_call: TRBJ1-2
v_call: TRBV9
cdr3_length: 12
d_call: NA
clone_size: NA
cdr3_nt: TGTGCCAGCAGCGCAGGGTACTATGGCTACACCTTC
cdr3_aa: CASSAGYYGYTF

j_call: TRBJ2-5
v_call: TRBV7-8
cdr3_length: 13
d_call: NA
clone_size: few
cdr3_nt: TGTGCCAGCAGCCCGGGTTTCCGAGAGACCCAGTACTTC
cdr3_aa: CASSPGFRETQYF

j_call: TRBJ2-2
v_call: TRBV2
cdr3_length: 13
d_call: NA
clone_size: NA
cdr3_nt: TGTGCCATGAATGGGGAGCGGGCCGGGGAGCTGTTTTTT
cdr3_aa: CAMNGERAGELFF

j_call: TRBJ1-1
v_call: TRBV27
cdr3_length: 13
d_call: NA
clone_size: NA
cdr3_nt: TGTGCCAGCTCGACCGGGTTGAACACTGAAGCTTTCTTT
cdr3_aa: CASSTGLNTEAFF

j_call: TRBJ1-1
v_call: TRBV7-9
cdr3_length: 16
d_call: TRBD1
clone_size: NA
cdr3_nt: TGTGCCAGCAGCGCGCGAGACAGGGGCGTGAACACTGAAGCTTTCTTT
cdr3_aa: CASSARDRGVNTEAFF

j_call: TRBJ2-5
v_call: TRBV3-1/TRBV3-2
cdr3_length: 13
d_call: NA
clone_size: NA
cdr3_nt: TGTGCCAGCAGCCAAGATCGTGTAGAGACCCAGTACTTC
cdr3_aa: CASSQDRVETQYF

j_call: TRBJ2-5
v_call: TRBV5-6
cdr3_length: 14
d_call: NA
clone_size: NA
cdr3_nt: TGTGCCAGCAGTCCAATACAGTCCGAAGAGACCCAGTACTTC
cdr3_aa: CASSPIQSEETQYF

j_call: TRBJ1-1
v_call: TRBV11-2
cdr3_length: 11
d_call: NA
clone_size: NA
cdr3_nt: TGTGCCAGCCCAGGGTCAACTGAAGCTTTCTTT
cdr3_aa: CASPGSTEAFF

j_call: TRBJ2-2
v_call: TRBV5-6
cdr3_length: 17
d_call: TRBD1
clone_size: NA
cdr3_nt: TGTGCCAGCAGCCGGACAGGGTTCGGGGCTTTTACCGGGGAGCTGTTTTTT
cdr3_aa: CASSRTGFGAFTGELFF

j_call: TRBJ1-5
v_call: TRBV19
cdr3_length: 15
d_call: TRBD1
clone_size: NA
cdr3_nt: TGTGCCAGTACACCTACAGGGGGCAGGAATCAGCCCCAGCATTTT
cdr3_aa: CASTPTGGRNQPQHF

j_call: TRBJ1-6
v_call: TRBV3-1/TRBV3-2
cdr3_length: 16
d_call: TRBD1
clone_size: once
cdr3_nt: TGTGCCAGCAGCGCTATGACAGGGGTAAATAATTCACCCCTCCACTTT
cdr3_aa: CASSAMTGVNNSPLHF

j_call: TRBJ2-1
v_call: TRBV19
cdr3_length: 16
d_call: TRBD2
clone_size: NA
cdr3_nt: TGTGCCAGTAGCGACCTAGGACGGCGGGGGGGTCCCGAGCAGTTCTTC
cdr3_aa: CASSDLGRRGGPEQFF

j_call: TRBJ1-2
v_call: TRBV7-2
cdr3_length: 13
d_call: NA
clone_size: NA
cdr3_nt: TGTGCCAGCACCCTGGACAGTAACTATGGCTACACCTTC
cdr3_aa: CASTLDSNYGYTF

j_call: TRBJ1-5
v_call: TRBV5-4
cdr3_length: 14
d_call: NA
clone_size: NA
cdr3_nt: TGTGCCAGCAGCTTGGCAGGGATCAATCAGCCCCAGCATTTT
cdr3_aa: CASSLAGINQPQHF

j_call: TRBJ1-1
v_call: TRBV30
cdr3_length: 14
d_call: NA
clone_size: NA
cdr3_nt: TGTGCCTGGAGGGGAGGCGGGGGGGACACTGAAGCTTTCTTT
cdr3_aa: CAWRGGGGDTEAFF

j_call: TRBJ1-4
v_call: TRBV10-2
cdr3_length: 16
d_call: TRBD1
clone_size: NA
cdr3_nt: TGCGCCAGCAGTGAGTCAGGGGGGACAGCTGGGGAAAAACTGTTTTTT
cdr3_aa: CASSESGGTAGEKLFF

j_call: TRBJ2-3
v_call: TRBV5-4
cdr3_length: 18
d_call: TRBD2
clone_size: NA
cdr3_nt: TGTGCCAGCAGCTTACTTCGGACTAGCGGGAGTTACACAGATACGCAGTATTTT
cdr3_aa: CASSLLRTSGSYTDTQYF

j_call: TRBJ2-5
v_call: TRBV27
cdr3_length: 17
d_call: TRBD2
clone_size: once
cdr3_nt: TGTGCCAGCAGTTCGGGACTAGCGGGGGGGCCTGAGGAGACCCAGTACTTC
cdr3_aa: CASSSGLAGGPEETQYF

j_call: TRBJ1-1
v_call: TRBV19
cdr3_length: 14
d_call: NA
clone_size: NA
cdr3_nt: TGTGCCAGTATCCCGGACAGCATGAACACTGAAGCTTTCTTT
cdr3_aa: CASIPDSMNTEAFF

j_call: TRBJ2-1
v_call: TRBV6-2/TRBV6-3
cdr3_length: 13
d_call: NA
clone_size: NA
cdr3_nt: TGTGCCAGCAGTTACTCCTCGGTTGGTGAGCAGTTCTTC
cdr3_aa: CASSYSSVGEQFF

j_call: TRBJ2-1
v_call: TRBV9
cdr3_length: 15
d_call: NA
clone_size: NA
cdr3_nt: TGTGCCAGCAGCGTCGACAGGGGAGGGTACAATGAGCAGTTCTTC
cdr3_aa: CASSVDRGGYNEQFF

j_call: TRBJ2-5
v_call: TRBV18
cdr3_length: 15
d_call: TRBD2
clone_size: NA
cdr3_nt: TGTGCCAGCTCACCAAGGCTAGCGGGGGAAGAGACCCAGTACTTC
cdr3_aa: CASSPRLAGEETQYF

j_call: TRBJ2-2
v_call: TRBV4-1
cdr3_length: 20
d_call: TRBD2
clone_size: NA
cdr3_nt: TGCGCCAGCAGCCAAGATGACCCGGGACTAGCGGGCCATCACACCGGGGAGCTGTTTTTT
cdr3_aa: CASSQDDPGLAGHHTGELFF

j_call: TRBJ2-7
v_call: TRBV6-5
cdr3_length: 14
d_call: NA
clone_size: NA
cdr3_nt: TGTGCCAGCAGCGTAACAGGAGAACACTACGAGCAGTACTTC
cdr3_aa: CASSVTGEHYEQYF

j_call: TRBJ1-2
v_call: TRBV29-1
cdr3_length: 20
d_call: NA
clone_size: NA
cdr3_nt: TGCAGCGTTGAAGATGGCTCCTTAAATGAGAGGGGGACGGTGAACTATGGCTACACCTTC
cdr3_aa: CSVEDGSLNERGTVNYGYTF

j_call: TRBJ2-1
v_call: TRBV7-2
cdr3_length: 13
d_call: NA
clone_size: NA
cdr3_nt: TGTGCCAGCAGCTTATCACTTTACAATGAGCAGTTCTTC
cdr3_aa: CASSLSLYNEQFF

j_call: TRBJ1-2
v_call: TRBV14
cdr3_length: 14
d_call: NA
clone_size: NA
cdr3_nt: TGTGCCAGCAGCCAAGGGGCGATTTCCTGGGGCTACACCTTC
cdr3_aa: CASSQGAISWGYTF

j_call: TRBJ2-7
v_call: TRBV2
cdr3_length: 15
d_call: TRBD2
clone_size: NA
cdr3_nt: TGTGCCAGCAGTGCCCAGTTCTTAGCGGGGTACGAGCAGTACTTC
cdr3_aa: CASSAQFLAGYEQYF

j_call: TRBJ1-1
v_call: TRBV2
cdr3_length: 15
d_call: TRBD1
clone_size: NA
cdr3_nt: TGTGCCAGCAGACGGGACAGGGTAATGAACACTGAAGCTTTCTTT
cdr3_aa: CASRRDRVMNTEAFF

j_call: TRBJ1-5
v_call: TRBV29-1
cdr3_length: 13
d_call: NA
clone_size: NA
cdr3_nt: TGCAGCGTTGGAGACAGAACGAATCAGCCCCAGCATTTT
cdr3_aa: CSVGDRTNQPQHF

j_call: TRBJ1-2
v_call: TRBV5-4
cdr3_length: 11
d_call: NA
clone_size: few
cdr3_nt: TGTGCCAGCAGCTATCGAGGCTCGCACACCTTC
cdr3_aa: CASSYRGSHTF

j_call: TRBJ2-3
v_call: TRBV10-1
cdr3_length: 13
d_call: NA
clone_size: NA
cdr3_nt: TGCGCCAGCAGTAACAACTATCCAGATACGCAGTATTTT
cdr3_aa: CASSNNYPDTQYF

j_call: TRBJ1-6
v_call: TRBV27
cdr3_length: 14
d_call: NA
clone_size: NA
cdr3_nt: TGTGCCAGCAGTCCCCAGCGAACCCATTCACCCCTCCACTTT
cdr3_aa: CASSPQRTHSPLHF

j_call: TRBJ2-1
v_call: TRBV7-2
cdr3_length: 15
d_call: NA
clone_size: few
cdr3_nt: TGTGCCAGCAGCTTAACGGTGCCCCCGTACAATGAGCAGTTCTTC
cdr3_aa: CASSLTVPPYNEQFF

j_call: TRBJ1-5
v_call: TRBV28
cdr3_length: 15
d_call: NA
clone_size: NA
cdr3_nt: TGTGCCAGCAGCCCTCTGGACAGAGGGAATCAGCCCCAGCATTTT
cdr3_aa: CASSPLDRGNQPQHF

j_call: TRBJ2-7
v_call: TRBV7-2
cdr3_length: 14
d_call: NA
clone_size: NA
cdr3_nt: TGTGCCAGCAGCTTAGGCCCCGGGGGCTACGAGCAGTACTTC
cdr3_aa: CASSLGPGGYEQYF

j_call: TRBJ2-1
v_call: TRBV4-1
cdr3_length: 18
d_call: TRBD2
clone_size: NA
cdr3_nt: TGCGCCAGCAGCCACCGACTAGCGGGATTGAGCTCCTACAATGAGCAGTTCTTC
cdr3_aa: CASSHRLAGLSSYNEQFF